The 24 T cell receptor beta chains below come from one sample, sequenced in a study of T cells in women clearing cervical HPV infection. Method: immunoSEQ multiplex PCR; TCRdb's copy keeps in-frame clones and lacks some. The listing contains about 35,000 clones. Material: blood buffy coat. The receptor set was obtained from a woman aged 18 to 69 with a cervical HPV16 infection that either progressed to CIN3+ or cleared (not recorded which).

Concerning this clone: With the read ending 3 residues before the CDR3 end, the germline J gene is used to fill in that end. The rearrangement uses TRBV12-3 or TRBV12-4 and TRBJ1-2; no clear D gene. V dropped 7 bases and J dropped 6 bases, with 21 bases sitting between them. The CDR3 covers 15 residues. This CDR3 reads CASTYRVADLDGYTF. The sequenced CDR3 bases are TGTGCCAGCACCTACCGGGTTGCCGATTTGGATGGC.

A note on this clone: The CDR3 is cut off 3 residues early in the read; its end comes from the germline J gene. The chain is built from TRBV4-1 and TRBJ1-1; D is unresolved. The V gene's germline CDR1 is MGHRA and CDR2 YSYEKL. The ends were cut back, 4 bases at V and 0 bases at J, with 9 bases in the middle. This CDR3 contains 14 residues. CDR3 bases read: TGCGCCAGCAGCCGATGGACTGTGAACACTGAA. This gives the protein CASSRWTVNTE. Given in full, the CDR3 is CASSRWTVNTEAFF.

Notes on this clone: From the germline J gene comes the end of the CDR3, since the read stops 3 residues before it. This chain joins TRBV18 and TRBJ2-7, with D perhaps TRBD2 (5 bases). In germline, CDR1 is KGHSH, CDR2 LQKENI. This CDR3 has 15 amino acids. With 3 bases removed from V and 0 bases from J, the gap between germline ends came to 12 bases. This CDR3 is CASSPLDLSSYEQYF. CDR3 DNA, as far as it was read: TGTGCCAGCTCACCTTTGGACTTAAGCTCCTACGAG.

To note about this clone: The CDR3 goes on 3 residues after the read ends, and that part is filled in from the germline J gene. The chain uses TRBV5-1 and TRBJ2-3; D gene ambiguous. Looked up from germline, CDR1 is SGHRS and CDR2 is YFSETQ. The CDR3 has 14 residues. The sequenced part of the CDR3 DNA is TGCGCCAGCAGCTTGGGACAACTTCAAGAGACG. It yields the protein CASSLGQLQET. In full, the CDR3 is CASSLGQLQETQYF.

About this clone itself: The read stops 3 residues short of the end of the CDR3; the missing end is completed from the germline J gene. This chain joins TRBV18 and TRBJ2-3; D is ambiguous. The CDR3 totals 11 residues. Trimming cost V 4 bases and J 7 bases, with 6 bases left between them. Germline values: CDR1 KGHSH, CDR2 LQKENI. Partial CDR3 DNA: TGTGCCAGCTCACAGGTCAATACG. Its translation: CASSQVNT. In full, the CDR3 reads CASSQVNTQYF.

Comments on this clone: The CDR3 end lies 3 residues beyond the end of the read and is filled in from the germline J gene. The chain is built from TRBV19 and TRBJ2-2, with a tentative D call TRBD1 (5 bases). This CDR3 has 16 residues. V lost 5 bases and J 4 bases, leaving 17 bases between the germline ends. Germline CDR1 reads LNHDA; CDR2 reads SQIVND (reference sequence). The DNA read from the CDR3 is TGTGCCAGTAGTCGGCCCCAGGGTGGCACCACCGGGGAG. Its translation is CASSRPQGGTTGE. The full CDR3 is CASSRPQGGTTGELFF.

Note on this clone: The CDR3 is cut off 3 residues early in the read; its end comes from the germline J gene. The V call is TRBV18, the J call TRBJ1-2, with a possible D match to TRBD1 (5 bases). The germline CDR1 and CDR2 sequences are KGHSH and LQKENI. CDR3 length: 14 residues. Partial CDR3 DNA: TGTGCCAGCTCACCGGACCGGTTGGACAATGAC. Translation gives CASSPDRLDND. The full CDR3 sequence reads CASSPDRLDNDYTF.

To note about this clone: The DNA ends 3 residues before the CDR3 does, and the rest of the CDR3 is filled in from the germline J gene. This chain uses TRBV30 with TRBJ2-7, with 12 bases that match TRBD1. The J segment lost 6 bases and the V segment lost 1 base, leaving 4 bases of the junction unmatched. The germline V gene has CDR1 GTSNPN and CDR2 SVGIG (reference sequence). The CDR3 has 14 amino acids. The CDR3 spells CAWSGDRGLSEQYF. The sequenced part of the CDR3 DNA is TGTGCCTGGAGTGGGGACAGGGGGCTTAGCGAG. Looking up the rest from reference TRBV30 and TRBJ2-7 gives the full variable domain: SQTIHQWPATLVQPVGSPLSLECTVEGTSNPNLYWYRQAAGRGLQLLFYSVGIGQISSEVPQNLSASRPQDRQFILSSKKLLLSDSGFYLCAWSGDRGLSEQYFGPGTRLTVT.

This clone is identified as medium-sized from frequency. The DNA ends 3 residues before the CDR3 does, and the rest of the CDR3 is filled in from the germline J gene. V and J are TRBV29-1 and TRBJ2-5, with D possibly being TRBD1 (6 bases). Germline lookup yields CDR1 SQVTM and CDR2 ANQGSEA. CDR3 length: 15 amino acids. V was pared by 3 bases and J by 7 bases, with 21 bases between. CDR3 residues: CSVDDPTSMTGTQYF. CDR3 DNA, as far as it was read: TGCAGCGTTGACGACCCAACCTCAATGACAGGGACC. The full variable domain, its missing parts supplied by reference TRBV29-1 and TRBJ2-5, is SAVISQKPSRDICQRGTSLTIQCQVDSQVTMMFWYRQQPGQSLTLIATANQGSEATYESGFVIDKFPISRPNLTFSTLTVSNMSPEDSSIYLCSVDDPTSMTGTQYFGPGTRLLVL.

Details on this clone: Read data end 3 residues before the CDR3 end; the end is taken from the germline J gene. The chain carries TRBV7-6 and TRBJ1-4; unclear D gene. The CDR3 is made up of 13 amino acids. Germline values: CDR1 SGHVS, CDR2 FNYEAQ. CDR3 residues: CASSLGANSPLFF. CDR3 DNA, as far as it was read: TGTGCCAGCAGCTTAGGGGCGAATTCACCA. Complete variable domain (other parts from reference TRBV7-6 and TRBJ1-4): GAGVSQSPRYKVTKRGQDVALRCDPISGHVSLYWYRQALGQGPEFLTYFNYEAQQDKSGLPNDRFSAERPEGSISTLTIQRTEQRDSAMYRCASSLGANSPLFFGSGTQLSVL.

With respect to this clone: Read coverage stops 3 residues before the CDR3 terminus; the germline J gene supplies the remainder. The V call is TRBV10-3, the J call TRBJ2-7, with 10 bases matching TRBD1. The germline V gene has CDR1 ENHRY and CDR2 SYGVKD. The CDR3 is 13 residues long. V gave up 10 bases and J gave up 5 bases; unmatched junction bases: 8. The part of the CDR3 DNA that was read is TGTGCCAGCAGGACAGGGGGTGCGGACGAG. Its translation: CASRTGGADE. The full CDR3 protein reads CASRTGGADEQYF.

On this clone: The CDR3 end lies 3 residues beyond the end of the read and is filled in from the germline J gene. The gene calls are TRBV6-2 or TRBV6-3 and TRBJ2-4; D is undetermined. Germline V gives CDR1 MNHEY, CDR2 SVGEGT. This CDR3 comprises 13 residues. CDR3 region: CASSPAATQTQYF. The CDR3 DNA, read in part, is TGTGCCAGCAGCCCCGCGGCAACGCAGACT.

Concerning this clone itself: The sequence runs out 3 residues before the end of the CDR3; the remainder is reconstructed from the germline J gene. The chain couples TRBV14 to TRBJ2-3; weak D call: TRBD2 (6 bases). This CDR3 has 16 amino acids. V lost 6 bases to trimming and J lost 3 bases, with 19 bases between them. Germline assignment: CDR1 SGHDN and CDR2 FVKESK. The DNA read from the CDR3 is TGTGCCAGCAGAATCACGGGAGAAGGGGCGACAGATACG. Translation gives CASRITGEGATDT. The full-length CDR3 reads as CASRITGEGATDTQYF.

Of note for this clone: A junction boundary mismatches the germline segment, possibly from a read error. The read falls 3 residues short of the CDR3 end, and the missing part is taken from the germline J gene. The chain uses TRBV4-2 and TRBJ2-5; TRBD2 matches at 8 bases. This CDR3 spans 15 amino acids. Germline lookup yields CDR1 LGHNA and CDR2 YNFKEQ. The CDR3 sequence: CASSQEGTRGWTQYF. The sequenced part of the CDR3 DNA is TGCGCCAGCAGCCAAGAAGGGACTAGGGGATGGACC.

Comment on this clone: The CDR3 goes on 3 residues after the read ends, and that part is filled in from the germline J gene. Other DNA sequences in this sample translate to the same CDR3. The rearrangement joins TRBV5-1 to TRBJ1-2; D perhaps matches TRBD1 (5 bases). The CDR3 has 16 residues. Trimming cost V 4 bases and J 4 bases, with 20 bases left between them. Germline V CDR1 and CDR2: SGHRS, YFSETQ. CDR3 amino acids: CASSISQGSDAYGYTF. The DNA read from the CDR3 is TGCGCCAGCAGCATTAGTCAGGGTAGTGACGCCTATGGC.

Turning to this clone: The read halts 3 residues ahead of the CDR3 end, with the missing end drawn from the germline J gene. This rearrangement joins TRBV20-1 to TRBJ1-1, with TRBD1 matching 7 bases. Per the germline V gene, CDR1 is DFQATT and CDR2 is SNEGSKA (reference sequence). The V segment lost 3 bases and the J segment 5 bases; nucleotides outside the gene matches: 3. The CDR3 has 12 residues. Incomplete CDR3 DNA: TGCAGTGCTAGCTTACAGGGGACTGAA. Amino acid sequence: CSASLQGTE. The whole CDR3 reads CSASLQGTEAFF.

On this clone: The read is 3 residues too short to cover the CDR3 end, so that end is filled in from the germline J gene. This chain joins TRBV2 and TRBJ2-1, with TRBD2 matching 12 bases. V was clipped by 2 bases and J by 8 bases; unmatched bases: 7. Germline loops: CDR1 SNHLY, CDR2 FYNNEI. This CDR3 contains 16 residues. The DNA read from the CDR3 is TGTGCCAGCAGTGAATTGACTAGCGGGAGTTGGCATGAG. It encodes CASSELTSGSWHE. The entire CDR3 is CASSELTSGSWHEQFF.

A remark on this clone: The sequenced fragment ends 3 residues before the CDR3 boundary, so the rest is inferred from the germline J gene. The chain recombines TRBV5-6 with TRBJ2-1; perhaps TRBD2 as D (5 bases). The CDR3 length is 13 residues. Trimming took 4 bases from V and 6 from J, leaving 11 bases between them. Per germline, CDR1 SGHDT and CDR2 YYEEEE. CDR3 DNA, as far as it was read: TGTGCCAGCAGCGACCCGGCGGGCAATGAG. Its translation is CASSDPAGNE. The whole CDR3 region reads CASSDPAGNEQFF.

The CDR3 DNA, read in part, is TGCAGTGCCTCCCTTCTAGCGGGGGCCTACAATGAG. It translates to CSASLLAGAYNE. The CDR3 as a whole reads CSASLLAGAYNEQFF. This chain joins TRBV20-1 and TRBJ2-1; 10 nucleotides agree with TRBD2. The read terminates 3 residues ahead of where the CDR3 ends, so the germline J gene completes it. V was pared by 6 bases and J by 2 bases, with 7 bases of the junction left unmatched. The CDR3 extends over 15 amino acids. Germline lookup yields CDR1 DFQATT and CDR2 SNEGSKA (reference sequence).

As to this clone: With the read ending 3 residues before the CDR3 end, the germline J gene is used to fill in that end. This rearrangement joins TRBV5-5 to TRBJ2-5; tentative D call: TRBD1 (6 bases). The CDR3 totals 14 residues. Deletions cut 4 bases from V and 5 bases from J, with 15 bases between. Germline CDR1 reads SGHKS; CDR2 reads YYEKEE (reference sequence). CDR3 bases read: TGTGCCAGCAGCCAACAGGGTTGGTGGGAGACC. Its translation is CASSQQGWWET. The whole CDR3 sequence reads CASSQQGWWETQYF.

In the case of this clone: The read falls 3 residues short of the CDR3 end, and the missing part is taken from the germline J gene. The chain combines TRBV7-9 with TRBJ2-7; the match to TRBD2 covers 8 bases. This CDR3 is built from 13 residues. After removal of 5 bases from V and 5 bases from J, the junction contained 5 bases not matched to a gene. Germline lookup yields CDR1 SEHNR and CDR2 FQNEAQ (reference sequence). The sequenced CDR3 bases are TGTGCCAGCAGCATCAGCGGGAGCGACGAG. The encoded protein is CASSISGSDE. Given in full, the CDR3 is CASSISGSDEQYF.

About this clone itself: Sequencing ends 3 residues short of the CDR3 end; the germline J gene provides the rest. The chain carries TRBV7-9 and TRBJ2-4; 10 bases match TRBD1. CDR1 is SEHNR, CDR2 FQNEAQ, per germline (reference sequence). This CDR3 is built from 15 residues. The CDR3 region is CASSLSTGTGDGQYF. The CDR3 bases that were read are TGTGCCAGCAGCCTGTCTACCGGGACAGGGGATGGT.

In the case of this clone: The CDR3 end is not reached by the read, which stops 3 residues before it; the germline J gene fills it in. This rearrangement joins TRBV19 to TRBJ2-3; 9 bases agree with TRBD1. The CDR3 totals 15 residues. CDR1 LNHDA and CDR2 SQIVND come from the germline V gene (reference sequence). Trimming took 6 bases from V and 3 from J; bases not matched to a gene: 7. The CDR3 region is CASRQMGQGTDTQYF. The sequenced part of the CDR3 DNA is TGTGCCAGTAGGCAGATGGGACAGGGTACAGATACG.

Details on this clone: The sequenced fragment ends 3 residues before the CDR3 boundary, so the rest is inferred from the germline J gene. This chain uses TRBV7-6 with TRBJ2-1; the match to TRBD1 covers 8 bases. The CDR3 length is 15 residues. Losses at the gene ends were 4 bases for V and 8 bases for J; bases not matched to a gene: 10. The germline V gene encodes CDR1 SGHVS and CDR2 FNYEAQ. Partial CDR3 DNA: TGTGCCAGCAGCTACAGGGGGGCCGAGCCGGATGAG. Its translation is CASSYRGAEPDE. The CDR3, in full, reads CASSYRGAEPDEQFF.